These 6 T cell receptor beta chains originate from one sample sequenced in a study of cytomegalovirus exposure and HLA in healthy donors (dated by TCRdb to the late 2010s). Library generation was performed with the immunoSEQ multiplex PCR assay. The multiplex PCR relied on a mix of 60 forward primers for TCR Vbeta segments and 13 reverse primers for TCR Jbeta segments. TCRdb provides this immuneACCESS table in a form limited to in-frame rearrangements. Some clones are lacking; in checked studies, under half of them reflect an unresolved V gene, and why the rest are absent is not known. The sample includes about 94,000 clones, with 81% observed a single time. The ten largest make up over 9% of the sample. The sample consisted of PBMCs. Source of these receptors: a human donor in good health.

This clone was detected once. The rearrangement joins TRBV25-1 to TRBJ2-1, with no clear D. V was trimmed by 3 bases and J by 7 bases, leaving 4 bases between them. Germline lookup yields CDR1 MGHDK and CDR2 SYGVNS. The CDR3 totals 11 residues. The CDR3: CASSETNEQFF. CDR3 nucleotides: TGTGCCAGCAGTGAGACTAATGAGCAGTTCTTC. The full variable domain, with the rest looked up from reference TRBV25-1 and TRBJ2-1, is EADIYQTPRYLVIGTGKKITLECSQTMGHDKMYWYQQDPGMELHLIHYSYGVNSTEKGDLSSESTVSRIRTEHFPLTLESARPSHTSQYLCASSETNEQFFGPGTRLTVL.

The chain couples TRBV10-3 to TRBJ2-4, with TRBD1 identical over 7 bases. The CDR3 consists of 15 residues. Trimming removed 2 bases from V and 5 bases from J; junction bases left unmatched: 6. Germline assignment: CDR1 ENHRY and CDR2 SYGVKD. The CDR3 loop is CAISEPSGTENIQYF. The CDR3 bases are TGTGCCATCAGTGAGCCCTCCGGGACAGAAAACATTCAGTACTTC.

There are a few counts of this clone. V and J are TRBV28 and TRBJ1-4, with D possibly matching TRBD1 (6 bases). The CDR3 is made up of 15 amino acids. Germline lookup yields CDR1 MDHEN and CDR2 SYDVKM. The V end was cut by 6 bases, the J end by 4 bases, with 15 bases between. CDR3 region: CASSSPGARNEKLFF. Here the CDR3 DNA reads TGTGCCAGCAGCTCCCCAGGGGCGCGTAATGAAAAACTGTTTTTT.

This chain uses TRBV28 with TRBJ2-3; 7 bases are shared with TRBD1. Germline CDR1 MDHEN, CDR2 SYDVKM. CDR3 length equals 15 residues. The V segment lost 3 bases and the J segment 1 base; nucleotides outside the gene matches: 4. Here the CDR3 reads CASSLAGTGTDTQYF. As DNA, the CDR3 is TGTGCCAGCAGTTTGGCCGGGACAGGCACAGATACGCAGTATTTT.

This chain connects TRBV25-1 to TRBJ1-1; D is perhaps TRBD1 (5 bases). Trimming removed 7 bases from V and 3 bases from J, with 15 bases in between. Per germline, CDR1 MGHDK and CDR2 SYGVNS. There are 14 residues in the CDR3. The CDR3 bases are TGTGCCAGCACGTTGGGGGGAAGGGACACTGAAGCTTTCTTT. Translating it yields CASTLGGRDTEAFF.

The chain joins TRBV4-3 to TRBJ1-2; D perhaps matches TRBD1 (6 bases). This CDR3 spans 15 amino acids. Germline assignment: CDR1 LGHNA and CDR2 YSLEER. V was shortened by 3 bases and J by 2 bases, with 13 bases between the two germline ends. CDR3 in amino acids: CASSHGGGLNYGYTF. The CDR3 DNA is TGCGCCAGCAGCCATGGGGGCGGGTTGAACTATGGCTACACCTTC.